This T cell receptor beta chain was retrieved from a study of Graves' ophthalmopathy and Graves' hyperthyroidism. RNA transcripts served as template for amplifying TCR beta CDR3 sequences. RT-PCR with HTBI primers came first, then second-round multiplex PCR. TCRdb reprocessed the multiplex PCR reads with MiXCR, giving one entry per CDR3 protein. The sample lists hundreds of thousands of distinct CDR3 sequences; around 45% were seen once. Trimming took 3 bases from V and 4 from J; bases not matched to a gene: 11. The CDR3 has 16 amino acids. Germline V gives CDR1 SGHTA, CDR2 FQGNSA. Ophthalmopathic donors had moderate-to-severe activity, CAS ≥3 and NOSPECS ≥4, with disease that had lasted under 3 months. Exclusion covered patients with other autoimmune diseases or uncontrolled infections (as well as pregnancy or lactation). What supplied the PBMCs was 10 ml of fresh peripheral blood.

Material: peripheral blood. The chain carries TRBV7-2 and TRBJ1-2, with 7 nucleotides matching TRBD1. This receptor was identified in an adult man with Graves' ophthalmopathy. The CDR3 nucleotides read TGTGCCAGCAGCTTGGCCCTCACAGGGGTTGGCTATGGCTACACCTTC. Translation: CASSLALTGVGYGYTF.